The T cell receptor beta chain under discussion was sequenced for a study of shared T cell receptors in the human thymus. This clone has a single count. Some clones are missing from TCRdb's copy, which holds only in-frame ones; the method was immunoSEQ multiplex PCR. The top ten clones hold 0.015% to 0.02% of a sample with some 400,000 clones, over 90% of them seen once. Unmatched junction bases numbered 6, after V lost 0 bases and J lost 12 bases. The CDR3 is 14 residues long. The V gene's germline CDR1 is MNHNY and CDR2 SVGAGI (reference sequence). The V gene is TRBV6-6, the J gene TRBJ2-1; the match to TRBD2 covers 9 bases. The receptor was derived from a human donor. The source material was thymocytes. DNA for the CDR3: TGTGCCAGCAGTTACTCTCCGTTGACTAGCGGGCAGTTCTTC. Amino acids: CASSYSPLTSGQFF.